The source of this T cell receptor beta chain is a study of blood T cells in healthy people across ages. Primers used in a second PCR of about 7 to 12 cycles were a sample-barcoded 5' primer and a J-beta primer mix. MiXCR, applied by TCRdb to the 5' RACE reads, yields one record per CDR3 protein. The profile shows 1.8 million or so distinct CDR3 sequences, 39% of them singletons. This CDR3 contains 18 residues. The V and J ends lost 6 bases and 1 base, in that order; junction bases with no gene match: 13. Germline V gives CDR1 MDHEN, CDR2 SYDVKM. This TCR was recovered from a human donor in good health. The sample was blood. The chain combines TRBV28 with TRBJ2-2; 8 nucleotides line up with TRBD1. DNA for the CDR3: TGTGCCAGCAGAACAGGGGGATTTTGGACTTTGAACACCGGGGAGCTGTTTTTT. Protein product: CASRTGGFWTLNTGELFF. Full variable domain (outside the CDR3, taken from reference TRBV28 and TRBJ2-2): DVKVTQSSRYLVKRTGEKVFLECVQDMDHENMFWYRQDPGLGLRLIYFSYDVKMKEKGDIPEGYSVSREKKERFSLILESASTNQTSMYLCASRTGGFWTLNTGELFFGEGSRLTVL.